This T cell receptor (beta chain) emerged from a study of cytomegalovirus exposure and HLA in healthy donors. The CDR3 consists of 16 residues. Trimming cost V 6 bases and J 5 bases; bases outside gene matches: 10. Germline values: CDR1 LNHDA, CDR2 SQIVND (reference sequence). Study-level findings and limits: Analysis performed later showed TCR beta chains linked to HLA being more clonally expanded than equally common others. What was likely a sequencing artifact was a cluster of highly shared sequence variants. Apparent HLA restriction characterized most CMV-associated TCR beta chains in a later analysis.

Note on this clone: Its specificity is unknown.

Primers: 60 Vbeta forward and 13 Jbeta reverse. In the authors' workflow: The authors later counted 65 million to 90 million unique TCR beta chains, 9.5 million to 13 million of them shared. TCRdb's copy holds only in-frame clones and misses some; the assay was immunoSEQ multiplex PCR. The DNA gave D and trimming, while V, J and clone size come from that table. Across approximately 120,000 clones, the top ten clones capture roughly 1% of the sample. This receptor was obtained from a man younger than 30 in good health and CMV-seronegative. The V gene is TRBV19, the J gene TRBJ2-5, with TRBD1 identical over 12 bases. Sequencing used PBMCs. The CDR3 DNA reads TGTGCCAGTAGCAAGGGACAGGGGGCGACTTTTGAGACCCAGTACTTC. This encodes CASSKGQGATFETQYF.